Below, 20 T cell receptor beta chains from the same sample are listed, as sequenced in a study of cytomegalovirus exposure and HLA in healthy donors. Use of 60 Vbeta and 13 Jbeta primers characterized the PCR. Method: immunoSEQ multiplex PCR; TCRdb's copy keeps in-frame clones and lacks some. The data show over 100,000 clones, more than 60% seen once. The material sequenced was PBMCs. The receptors stem from a woman between 35 and 50 years old in good health and CMV-seropositive.

The V call is TRBV2, the J call TRBJ2-7; 9 bases fit TRBD2. The CDR3 totals 14 residues. The germline CDR1 and CDR2 sequences are SNHLY and FYNNEI. V gave up 4 bases and J gave up 6 bases; unmatched junction bases: 7. CDR3 protein: CASSGPSGVREQYF. The CDR3 DNA reads as TGTGCCAGCAGTGGTCCTAGCGGGGTCCGCGAGCAGTACTTC.

The chain carries TRBV11-2 and TRBJ2-2; 8 positions agree with TRBD1. Germline values: CDR1 SGHAT, CDR2 FQNNGV. This CDR3 spans 16 amino acids. Trimming took 5 bases from V and 1 from J; bases not matched to a gene: 6. The CDR3 sequence is CASSVTGTGNTGELFF. The CDR3 DNA reads as TGTGCCAGCAGCGTAACCGGGACAGGGAACACCGGGGAGCTGTTTTTT.

Here the CDR3 DNA reads TGTGCCTGGAGTGTGCTAAGGTGGGACAGGAACAATGAGCAGTTCTTC. Amino acids: CAWSVLRWDRNNEQFF. This sequence joins TRBV30 and TRBJ2-1; 8 positions agree with TRBD1. This CDR3 has 16 residues. Germline V gives CDR1 GTSNPN, CDR2 SVGIG (reference sequence). V lost 0 bases, J lost 5 bases, and 9 bases stayed unmatched.

V and J are TRBV7-2 and TRBJ1-5; tentative D call: TRBD1 (5 bases). The V end lost 5 bases, the J end lost 2 bases, and 10 bases lay between the germline ends. This CDR3 has 14 residues. The germline V gene encodes CDR1 SGHTA and CDR2 FQGNSA. CDR3 sequence: CASSGQVGNQPQHF. The CDR3 DNA is TGTGCCAGCAGCGGACAAGTAGGCAATCAGCCCCAGCATTTT.

The chain carries TRBV7-2 and TRBJ2-3; D uncertain. The CDR3 loop spans 12 amino acids. Trimming left V 6 bases short and J 9 bases short, with 13 bases between. Germline V lookup: CDR1 SGHTA, CDR2 FQGNSA. The CDR3 spells CASSLSTETQYF. CDR3 coding DNA: TGTGCCAGCAGTTTATCTACTGAAACGCAGTATTTT.

This CDR3 reads CASSYQGGNQPQHF. The DNA of the CDR3 is TGTGCCAGCAGCTACCAGGGAGGTAATCAGCCCCAGCATTTT. The genes are TRBV11-2 and TRBJ1-5; D might be TRBD1 (5 bases). The CDR3 consists of 14 residues. The germline V and J ends were trimmed by 4 bases and 4 bases, with 11 bases remaining between them. Germline assignment: CDR1 SGHAT and CDR2 FQNNGV.

The chain has TRBV6-4 and TRBJ2-3; D gene unclear. The V end lost 4 bases, the J end lost 0 bases, and 11 bases lay between the germline ends. Germline CDR1 is MRHNA and CDR2 is SNTAGT. This CDR3 region has 15 residues. The CDR3 spells CASSAQSSSTDTQYF. In nucleotides, the CDR3 is TGTGCCAGCAGTGCCCAGTCTTCTAGCACAGATACGCAGTATTTT.

The CDR3 bases are TGTGCCAGCAGCCCCGGGGGAGGGAGCTTAGGCGAAAAACTGTTTTTT. Its protein is CASSPGGGSLGEKLFF. The chain couples TRBV7-8 to TRBJ1-4; D perhaps matches TRBD1 (5 bases). The ends were cut back, 5 bases at V and 8 bases at J, with 21 bases in the middle. The V gene's germline CDR1 is SGHVS and CDR2 FQNEAQ. This CDR3 has 16 amino acids.

The rearrangement joins TRBV29-1 to TRBJ1-1, with TRBD1 matching 10 bases. Trimming at V came to 0 bases and at J to 4 bases, leaving 8 bases not matched to a gene. This CDR3 is built from 16 residues. CDR1 and CDR2 (germline): SQVTM, ANQGSEA. DNA of the CDR3: TGCAGCGTTGAAGATCCCGGGACAGGGGTTGGCACTGAAGCTTTCTTT. Protein product: CSVEDPGTGVGTEAFF.

V usage is TRBV7-9 and J usage is TRBJ1-1; weak D call: TRBD1 (6 bases). CDR3 length: 12 amino acids. V was trimmed by 1 base and J by 9 bases, leaving 9 bases between them. Germline lookup yields CDR1 SEHNR and CDR2 FQNEAQ (reference sequence). The CDR3 sequence: CASSLGGGQAFF. The CDR3 bases are TGTGCCAGCAGCTTAGGGGGGGGGCAAGCTTTCTTT.

The chain has TRBV9 and TRBJ2-3; 9 nucleotides match TRBD2. Trimming took 0 bases from V and 2 from J; bases not matched to a gene: 4. Germline V gene lookup returns CDR1 SGDLS and CDR2 YYNGEE. This CDR3 comprises 16 residues. CDR3 in DNA: TGTGCCAGCAGCGTAGGGGTAGCGGGGGACACAGATACGCAGTATTTT. It translates to CASSVGVAGDTDTQYF.

V gene TRBV5-6 combines with J gene TRBJ1-1; TRBD1 agrees at 8 bases. J gave up 4 bases and V 4 bases, and 15 bases lay outside the gene matches. The CDR3 totals 17 residues. Germline lookup yields CDR1 SGHDT and CDR2 YYEEEE. CDR3 amino acids: CASSLRQGIWSITEAFF. The CDR3 DNA is TGTGCCAGCAGCCTAAGACAGGGGATATGGTCCATCACTGAAGCTTTCTTT.

This clone was counted between two and nine times. The chain recombines TRBV23-1 with TRBJ2-2; 8 nucleotides match TRBD2. TRBV23-1 is an ORF, and what it does is uncertain. This CDR3 is built from 17 residues. Trimming removed 4 bases from V and 6 bases from J; junction bases left unmatched: 13. CDR3 sequence (DNA): TGCGCCAGCAGTCCATTCATATCGGGAGGGGGGGCCGGGGAGCTGTTTTTT. Its translation: CASSPFISGGGAGELFF.

This clone turned up a few times. V is TRBV2 and J is TRBJ1-2; 8 bases map to TRBD1. The V gene's germline CDR1 is SNHLY and CDR2 FYNNEI. J gave up 4 bases and V 3 bases, and 4 bases lay outside the gene matches. This CDR3 comprises 14 residues. CDR3 in amino acids: CASSEQGASYGYTF. The DNA for the CDR3 is TGTGCCAGCAGTGAGCAGGGGGCGAGCTATGGCTACACCTTC.

The V call is TRBV5-4, the J call TRBJ2-5; 10 bases align to TRBD2. The last part of the DNA fits TRBJ2-7 better; the J call may be wrong. The CDR3 loop spans 13 amino acids. From germline, CDR1 is SGHNT and CDR2 YYREEE (reference sequence). The CDR3 DNA reads as TGTGCCAGCAGCCTGTGGACTAGCGGCGAGCAGTACTTC. It is translated as CASSLWTSGEQYF.

The rearrangement joins TRBV9 to TRBJ1-1, with 10 bases lining up with TRBD1. The V segment lost 4 bases and the J segment 11 bases; nucleotides outside the gene matches: 11. Looked up from germline, CDR1 is SGDLS and CDR2 is YYNGEE. The CDR3 is made up of 14 amino acids. In DNA form, the CDR3 reads TGTGCCAGCAGCCCCACGGGGACAGGGGTGGGGGCTTTCTTT. Translated, it gives CASSPTGTGVGAFF.

The V and J genes are TRBV2 and TRBJ1-6; D might be TRBD1 (6 bases). Germline lookup yields CDR1 SNHLY and CDR2 FYNNEI. Trimming took 5 bases from V and 0 from J, leaving 11 bases between them. The CDR3 consists of 16 residues. The CDR3 sequence is CASSRQASSYNSPLHF. CDR3 nucleotides: TGTGCCAGCAGTCGACAGGCGAGCTCCTATAATTCACCCCTCCACTTT.

CDR3 in DNA: TGTGCCAGCAGTCCCGGGACAGGGGGCGAAAAACTGTTTTTT. Translating it yields CASSPGTGGEKLFF. The chain recombines TRBV6-1 with TRBJ1-4; 12 bases map to TRBD1. Germline CDR1 and CDR2: MNHNS and SASEGT. The V gene end was trimmed by 5 bases and the J gene end by 8 bases; junction bases not matched to a gene: 3. The CDR3 is 14 amino acids.

The chain couples TRBV10-3 to TRBJ1-1, with 9 positions matching TRBD1. Trimming cost V 3 bases and J 1 base; bases outside gene matches: 3. Germline V gene sequence: CDR1 ENHRY, CDR2 SYGVKD. This CDR3 is built from 15 residues. CDR3 sequence (DNA): TGTGCCATCAGTGATTTGGGACAGGGGAACACTGAAGCTTTCTTT. Translated, it gives CAISDLGQGNTEAFF.

This clone was detected only a few times. V is TRBV2 and J is TRBJ2-7; tentative D call: TRBD2 (7 bases). The CDR3 runs 15 residues. Per germline, CDR1 SNHLY and CDR2 FYNNEI. The V end was cut by 6 bases, the J end by 6 bases, with 21 bases between. CDR3: CASSSWGRGHGEQYF. The CDR3 nucleotides are TGTGCCAGCAGCAGCTGGGGGCGGGGGCATGGCGAGCAGTACTTC.